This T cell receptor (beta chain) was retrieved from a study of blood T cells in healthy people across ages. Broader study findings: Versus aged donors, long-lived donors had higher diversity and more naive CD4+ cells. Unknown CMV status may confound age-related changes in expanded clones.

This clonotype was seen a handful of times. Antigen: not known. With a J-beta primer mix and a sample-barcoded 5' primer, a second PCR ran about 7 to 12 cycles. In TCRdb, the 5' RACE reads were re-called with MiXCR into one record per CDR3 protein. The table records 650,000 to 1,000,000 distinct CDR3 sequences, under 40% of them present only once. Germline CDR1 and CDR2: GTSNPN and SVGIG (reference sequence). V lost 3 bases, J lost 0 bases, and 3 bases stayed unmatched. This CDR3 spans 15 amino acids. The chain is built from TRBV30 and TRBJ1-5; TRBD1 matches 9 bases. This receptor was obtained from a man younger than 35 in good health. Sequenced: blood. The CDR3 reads CAWRGTGNSNQPQHF. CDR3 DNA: TGTGCCTGGAGGGGGACAGGGAATAGCAATCAGCCCCAGCATTTT.